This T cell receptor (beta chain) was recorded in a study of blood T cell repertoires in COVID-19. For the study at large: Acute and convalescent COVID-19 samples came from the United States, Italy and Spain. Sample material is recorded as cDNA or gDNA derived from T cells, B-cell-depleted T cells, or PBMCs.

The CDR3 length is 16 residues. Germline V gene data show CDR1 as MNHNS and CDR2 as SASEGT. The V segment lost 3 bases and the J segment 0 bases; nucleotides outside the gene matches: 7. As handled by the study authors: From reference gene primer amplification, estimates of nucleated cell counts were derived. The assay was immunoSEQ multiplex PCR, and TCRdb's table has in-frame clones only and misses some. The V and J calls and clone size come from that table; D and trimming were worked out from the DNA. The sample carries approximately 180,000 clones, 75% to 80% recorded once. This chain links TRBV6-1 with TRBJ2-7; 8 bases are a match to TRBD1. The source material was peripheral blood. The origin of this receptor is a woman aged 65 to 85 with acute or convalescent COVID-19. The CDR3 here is CASSESRGQGSYEQYF. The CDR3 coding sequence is TGTGCCAGCAGTGAGTCCAGGGGGCAGGGCTCCTACGAGCAGTACTTC.